The 23 T cell receptor beta chains presented below share a single source sample, sequenced in a study of T cells in Graves' hyperthyroidism and ophthalmopathy. There were TCR beta CDR3 regions amplified from RNA transcripts. An initial round of RT-PCR targeting the TCR CDR3 relied on the HTBI primer set. One entry per CDR3 protein, called by TCRdb with MiXCR from the multiplex PCR reads. The data show about 480,000 distinct CDR3 sequences, with around a quarter seen just once and 11% held by the top ten. Sequenced input: blood. Source of these receptors: a woman aged 25 to 45 with Graves' ophthalmopathy.

The chain joins TRBV6-5 to TRBJ2-7; 14 positions agree with TRBD2. V shed 0 bases and J 3 bases; nucleotides not matched to a gene: 4. Per germline, CDR1 MNHEY and CDR2 SVGAGI. The CDR3 runs 17 residues. CDR3 bases: TGTGCCAGCAGTTACTCGCCGGGACTAGCGGGGGTCTACGAGCAGTACTTC. Protein sequence: CASSYSPGLAGVYEQYF.

This clonotype was picked up many times. The gene calls are TRBV9 and TRBJ1-2; TRBD1 aligns across 7 bases. The V gene's germline CDR1 is SGDLS and CDR2 YYNGEE. With 5 bases clipped from V and 8 bases from J, the junction kept 12 bases outside the gene matches. This CDR3 has 14 amino acids. The DNA for the CDR3 is TGTGCCAGCAGTCTTTTACACAGGGGCGACGGCTACACCTTC. This translates into CASSLLHRGDGYTF. The full variable domain, completed using reference TRBV9 and TRBJ1-2, is DSGVTQTPKHLITATGQRVTLRCSPRSGDLSVYWYQQSLDQGLQFLIQYYNGEERAKGNILERFSAQQFPDLHSELNLSSLELGDSALYFCASSLLHRGDGYTFGSGTRLTVV.

This clonotype has ten or more counts. Sequence at one end of the junction differs from germline and may be a read error. V and J are TRBV2 and TRBJ2-4; D is tentatively TRBD1 or TRBD2 (8 bases each). This CDR3 has 15 residues. CDR1 and CDR2 (germline): SNHLY, FYNNEI. CDR3 sequence reads: CASKGTGLAKNIKYF. The CDR3 DNA is TGTGCCAGCAAGGGGACAGGACTAGCCAAAAACATTAAGTACTTC.

In its sample, this clonotype was seen many times. The rearrangement joins TRBV5-1 to TRBJ2-7; a weak D match, TRBD1 (6 bases). The CDR3 is 14 residues long. Germline CDR1 is SGHRS and CDR2 is YFSETQ. The V end was cut by 1 base, the J end by 0 bases, with 8 bases between. CDR3 DNA: TGCGCCAGCAGCTTGACAGGGCTCTCCTACGAGCAGTACTTC. This codes for CASSLTGLSYEQYF.

This clonotype was counted between two and nine times. This CDR3 reads CASSLSFQMGETQYF. The CDR3 bases are TGTGCCAGCAGTCTGTCGTTTCAAATGGGGGAGACCCAGTACTTC. The chain employs TRBV28 and TRBJ2-5; no firm D call. CDR1 MDHEN and CDR2 SYDVKM come from the germline V gene. V was shortened by 5 bases and J by 5 bases, with 18 bases between the two germline ends. The CDR3 covers 15 residues.

This clonotype appeared a few times. The genes are TRBV19 and TRBJ1-2; D gene ambiguous. The CDR3 sequence is 14 residues long. Trimming pared 2 bases from V and 7 bases from J, leaving 14 bases between. The V gene's germline CDR1 is LNHDA and CDR2 SQIVND (reference sequence). CDR3 loop: CASSIMSQAGGYTF. The CDR3, as DNA: TGTGCCAGTAGTATAATGTCGCAGGCGGGTGGCTACACCTTC.

This clonotype has just a few counts. A much larger clone lies one base from this, so it may be a read error. The chain carries TRBV12-3 or TRBV12-4 and TRBJ1-1, with TRBD1 matching 7 bases. The CDR3 runs to 15 residues. V shed 3 bases and J 1 base; nucleotides not matched to a gene: 5. In DNA, the CDR3 is TGTGCCAGCAGTTTCTCGGGACAGCGGAACACTGAAGCTTTCTTT. Amino acids: CASSFSGQRNTEAFF.

This clonotype was seen at least ten times. A read error is possible here, since a much larger clone lies one base away. The chain employs TRBV6-1 and TRBJ1-2; TRBD1 is a possible D gene (6 bases). Germline V CDR1 and CDR2: MNHNS, SASEGT. This CDR3 region has 14 residues. Trimming pared 2 bases from V and 3 bases from J, leaving 10 bases between. The CDR3 DNA reads TGTGCCAGCAGTGAATGCGGACAGTACTATGGCTACACCTTC. As protein: CASSECGQYYGYTF.

This clonotype was seen many times. This rearrangement joins TRBV30 to TRBJ1-1; the match to TRBD1 covers 8 bases. This CDR3 is built from 16 residues. Per the germline V gene, CDR1 is GTSNPN and CDR2 is SVGIG (reference sequence). The V segment lost 1 base and the J segment 1 base; nucleotides outside the gene matches: 8. The CDR3, as DNA: TGTGCCTGGAGTGAAGGACAGGGCATGGCGAACACTGAAGCTTTCTTT. The encoded protein is CAWSEGQGMANTEAFF.

The sample holds many counts of this clonotype. V gene TRBV7-6 combines with J gene TRBJ1-1; tentative D call: TRBD1 (5 bases). The germline V and J ends were trimmed by 10 bases and 1 base, with 16 bases remaining between them. The CDR3 covers 14 residues. Germline V gene data show CDR1 as SGHVS and CDR2 as FNYEAQ. The DNA of the CDR3 is TGTGCCACCTGTACCGGGACTAAGAACACTGAAGCTTTCTTT. This encodes CATCTGTKNTEAFF. The full variable domain, in which reference TRBV7-6 and TRBJ1-1 provide the parts outside the CDR3, is GAGVSQSPRYKVTKRGQDVALRCDPISGHVSLYWYRQALGQGPEFLTYFNYEAQQDKSGLPNDRFSAERPEGSISTLTIQRTEQRDSAMYRCATCTGTKNTEAFFGQGTRLTVV.

This clonotype has at least ten counts. The chain is built from TRBV28 and TRBJ1-5, with D tentatively TRBD1 (5 bases). The CDR3 is 15 residues long. The ends were cut back, 7 bases at V and 7 bases at J, with 20 bases in the middle. Per germline, CDR1 MDHEN and CDR2 SYDVKM. CDR3 amino acids: CASNTPAGGEQPQHF. The CDR3 region has the DNA TGTGCCAGCAACACCCCAGCGGGGGGAGAACAGCCCCAGCATTTT.

This clonotype has a count of ten or more. The chain joins TRBV6-1 to TRBJ2-5; D is ambiguous. V was cut by 3 bases and J by 1 base, with 9 bases left in between. Germline CDR1 MNHNS, CDR2 SASEGT. The CDR3 runs 14 residues. CDR3 sequence (DNA): TGTGCCAGCAGTGACCCACCGGTCCAAGAGACCCAGTACTTC. It codes for CASSDPPVQETQYF.

In this sample, this clonotype turned up many times. J is TRBJ2-5 and V is TRBV12-3 or TRBV12-4; 9 positions agree with TRBD2. This CDR3 region has 14 residues. J gave up 4 bases and V 6 bases, and 6 bases lay outside the gene matches. This CDR3 reads CASRHSGGIETQYF. The CDR3 nucleotides read TGTGCCAGCAGACATAGCGGGGGAATAGAGACCCAGTACTTC.

The table lists this clonotype with a few counts. This may stem from a read error, because a much larger clone lies one nucleotide away. V and J are TRBV18 and TRBJ2-5, with TRBD2 matching 7 bases. The CDR3 sequence is 14 residues long. Germline V gene data show CDR1 as KGHSH and CDR2 as LQKENI. In DNA, the CDR3 is TGTGCCAGCTCACCGTTACCCCGGGGGGAGACCAAGTACTTC. Its protein is CASSPLPRGETKYF.

This clonotype has just a few counts. This chain joins TRBV12-3 or TRBV12-4 and TRBJ2-2, with D perhaps TRBD1 (6 bases). CDR3 length: 15 amino acids. The V and J ends lost 6 bases and 5 bases respectively, with 16 bases between them. CDR3 loop: CASSRSGTPTGELFF. CDR3 nucleotides: TGTGCCAGCAGCAGGTCCGGGACACCGACCGGGGAGCTGTTTTTT.

The chain links TRBV11-2 to TRBJ2-7; 7 bases are a match to TRBD1. The ends lost 3 bases at V and 1 base at J; junction bases unmatched: 6. The CDR3 has 15 residues. Per germline, CDR1 SGHAT and CDR2 FQNNGV. CDR3 in DNA: TGTGCCAGCAGCTTGCCCTACAGGGGATCCTACGAGCAGTACTTC. Translation gives CASSLPYRGSYEQYF.

This clonotype was observed at least ten times. V gene TRBV6-1 combines with J gene TRBJ1-3, with D uncertain. Germline V lookup: CDR1 MNHNS, CDR2 SASEGT. Trimming took 2 bases from V and 1 from J, leaving 12 bases between them. The length of the CDR3 is 16 residues. CDR3 loop: CASSEFSSVSGNTIYF. CDR3 DNA sequence: TGTGCCAGCAGTGAATTCTCATCTGTATCTGGAAACACCATATATTTT.

The genes are TRBV12-3 or TRBV12-4 and TRBJ2-7; 11 bases are shared with TRBD1. The CDR3 is 14 residues long. Unmatched junction bases numbered 5, after V lost 5 bases and J lost 5 bases. DNA of the CDR3: TGTGCCAGCAGTAACTCGGACAGGGGGCACGAGCAGTACTTC. This encodes CASSNSDRGHEQYF.

The J gene is TRBJ1-1, the V gene TRBV19, with D unresolved. CDR3 length equals 15 residues. Germline V CDR1 and CDR2: LNHDA, SQIVND (reference sequence). Trimming removed 8 bases from V and 1 base from J, with 17 bases in between. CDR3 sequence: CASQHPGSGNTEAFF. The CDR3 DNA reads as TGTGCCAGTCAGCACCCGGGGTCAGGGAACACTGAAGCTTTCTTT.

CDR3 coding DNA: TGTGCCAGCAGCCAGGCTCTAGGACAGGGGGGGACTGAAGCTTTCTTT. It encodes CASSQALGQGGTEAFF. The chain couples TRBV14 to TRBJ1-1, with 10 positions matching TRBD1. V lost 3 bases to trimming and J lost 5 bases; unmatched junction nucleotides: 9. CDR3 length equals 16 residues. Germline CDR1 is SGHDN and CDR2 is FVKESK.

This clonotype was observed many times. The CDR3 sequence: CASRKASGDGYTF. In DNA form, the CDR3 reads TGTGCCAGCAGAAAAGCGTCAGGTGATGGCTACACCTTC. This chain joins TRBV6-2 or TRBV6-3 and TRBJ1-2; D is unresolved. The CDR3 consists of 13 residues. V was shortened by 6 bases and J by 6 bases, with 14 bases between the two germline ends. Per the germline V gene, CDR1 is MNHEY and CDR2 is SVGEGT.

This clonotype was detected only a few times. The chain employs TRBV12-3 or TRBV12-4 and TRBJ1-2; possible D gene TRBD1, 6 bases. With 4 bases removed from V and 8 bases from J, the gap between germline ends came to 20 bases. The CDR3 is 15 amino acids. The DNA for the CDR3 is TGTGCCAGCAGTTCGAATCCGGGGGGGCCGGACGGCTACACCTTC. Protein sequence: CASSSNPGGPDGYTF.

As for this clonotype: Relative to the germline gene, one junction end is altered; a read error may explain this. The chain uses TRBV6-5 and TRBJ1-1, with D possibly matching TRBD1 (6 bases). The germline V gene has CDR1 MNHEY and CDR2 SVGAGI. The CDR3 spans 16 residues. CDR3 DNA: TGTGCCAGCAGTTACCAAATCGGACAGATGGACACTGAGGCTTTCTTT. This gives the protein CASSYQIGQMDTEAFF.